The entry below gives a single T cell receptor beta chain sequence along with its context. Its antigen is not identified. The V end lost 3 bases, the J end lost 14 bases, and 13 bases lay between the germline ends. This CDR3 contains 12 residues. The germline V gene has CDR1 PRHDT and CDR2 FYEKMQ (reference sequence). Primers: 60 Vbeta forward and 13 Jbeta reverse. Some clones are missing from TCRdb's copy, which holds only in-frame ones; the method was immunoSEQ multiplex PCR. The sample has about 60,000 clones, around 87% seen once. The data were taken from a study of cytomegalovirus exposure and HLA in healthy donors. The study's findings and limits: Cytomegalovirus status, reportedly, was diagnosed with high specificity and sensitivity by the classifier.

Sequenced material: PBMCs. The chain is built from TRBV13 and TRBJ1-4, with D possibly being TRBD1 (6 bases). This receptor was taken from a man aged 18-30 years in good health and CMV-seronegative. Here the CDR3 DNA reads TGTGCCAGCAGCTTCATTGGGACATCCCTGTTTTTT. It specifies CASSFIGTSLFF.